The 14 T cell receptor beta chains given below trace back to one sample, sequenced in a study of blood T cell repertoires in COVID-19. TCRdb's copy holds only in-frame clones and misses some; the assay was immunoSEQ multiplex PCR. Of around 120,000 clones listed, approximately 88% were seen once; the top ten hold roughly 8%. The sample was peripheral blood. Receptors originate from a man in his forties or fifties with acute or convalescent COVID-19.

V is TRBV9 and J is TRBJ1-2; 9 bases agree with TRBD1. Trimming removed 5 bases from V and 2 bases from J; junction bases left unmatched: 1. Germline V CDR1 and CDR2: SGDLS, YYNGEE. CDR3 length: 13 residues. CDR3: CASRGTGNYGYTF. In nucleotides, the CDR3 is TGTGCCAGCAGGGGGACAGGGAACTATGGCTACACCTTC.

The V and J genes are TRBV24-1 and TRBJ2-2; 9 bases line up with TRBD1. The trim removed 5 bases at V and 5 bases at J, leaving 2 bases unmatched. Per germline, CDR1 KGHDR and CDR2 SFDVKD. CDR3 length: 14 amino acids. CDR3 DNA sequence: TGTGCCACCAGTGGTGGGACAGGGACCGGGGAGCTGTTTTTT. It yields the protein CATSGGTGTGELFF.

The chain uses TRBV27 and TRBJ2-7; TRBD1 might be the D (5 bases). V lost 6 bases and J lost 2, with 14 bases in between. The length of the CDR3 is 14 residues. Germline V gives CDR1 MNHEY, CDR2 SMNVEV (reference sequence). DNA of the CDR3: TGTGCCAGCAGAAAGCAGGGTGGCGCCTACGAGCAGTACTTC. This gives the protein CASRKQGGAYEQYF.

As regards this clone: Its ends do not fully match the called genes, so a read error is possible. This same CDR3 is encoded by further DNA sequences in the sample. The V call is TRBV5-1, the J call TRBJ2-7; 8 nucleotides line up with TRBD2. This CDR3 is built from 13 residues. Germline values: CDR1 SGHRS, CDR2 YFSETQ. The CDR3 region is CASRRSGGTEQYF. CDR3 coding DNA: TGCGCCAGCAGGAGAAGCGGGGGAACGGAGCAATACTTC.

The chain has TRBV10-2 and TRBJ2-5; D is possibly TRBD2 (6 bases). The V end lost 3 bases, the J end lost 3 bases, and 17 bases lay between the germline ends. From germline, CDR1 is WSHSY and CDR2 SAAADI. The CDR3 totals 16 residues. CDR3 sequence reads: CASSEVPGLAKETQYF. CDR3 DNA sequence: TGCGCCAGCAGTGAAGTGCCGGGACTGGCGAAAGAGACCCAGTACTTC.

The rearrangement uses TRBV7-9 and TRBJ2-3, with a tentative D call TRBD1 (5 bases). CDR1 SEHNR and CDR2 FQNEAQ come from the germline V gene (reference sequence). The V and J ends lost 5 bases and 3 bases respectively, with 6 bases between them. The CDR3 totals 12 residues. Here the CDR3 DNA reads TGTGCCAGCAGCCCAGGGACAGATACGCAGTATTTT. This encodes CASSPGTDTQYF.

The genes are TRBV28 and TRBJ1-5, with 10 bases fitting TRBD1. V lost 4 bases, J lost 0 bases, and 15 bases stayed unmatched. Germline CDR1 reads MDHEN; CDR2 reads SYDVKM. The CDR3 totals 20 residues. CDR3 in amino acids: CASSSTGTGASQLSNQPQHF. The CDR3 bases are TGTGCCAGCAGTTCTACTGGGACAGGGGCATCCCAACTTAGCAATCAGCCCCAGCATTTT.

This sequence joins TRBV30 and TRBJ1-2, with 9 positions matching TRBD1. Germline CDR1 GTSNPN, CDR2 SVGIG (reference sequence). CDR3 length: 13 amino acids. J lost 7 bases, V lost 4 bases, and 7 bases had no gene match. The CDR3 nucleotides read TGTGCCTGGAACCGGGACAGGGAGGCTGGCTACACCTTC. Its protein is CAWNRDREAGYTF.

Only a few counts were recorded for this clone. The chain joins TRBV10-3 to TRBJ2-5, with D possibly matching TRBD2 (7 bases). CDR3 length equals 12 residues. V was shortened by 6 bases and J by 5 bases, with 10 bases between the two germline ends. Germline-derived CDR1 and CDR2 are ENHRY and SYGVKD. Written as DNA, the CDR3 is TGTGCCATCAGAGGGGGGGATGAGACCCAGTACTTC. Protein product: CAIRGGDETQYF.

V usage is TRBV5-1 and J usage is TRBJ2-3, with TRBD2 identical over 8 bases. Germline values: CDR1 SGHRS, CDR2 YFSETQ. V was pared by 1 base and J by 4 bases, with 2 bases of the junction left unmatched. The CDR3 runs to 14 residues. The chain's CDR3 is CASSLTSGSDTQYF. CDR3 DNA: TGCGCCAGCAGCTTGACTAGCGGCTCAGATACGCAGTATTTT.

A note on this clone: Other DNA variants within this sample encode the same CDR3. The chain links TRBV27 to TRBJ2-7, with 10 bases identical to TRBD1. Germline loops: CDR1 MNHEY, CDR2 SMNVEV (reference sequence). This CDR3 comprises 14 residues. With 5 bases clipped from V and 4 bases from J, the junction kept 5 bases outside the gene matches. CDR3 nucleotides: TGTGCCAGCAGTCCGGACAGGGGGGGGTACGAGCAGTACTTC. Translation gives CASSPDRGGYEQYF.

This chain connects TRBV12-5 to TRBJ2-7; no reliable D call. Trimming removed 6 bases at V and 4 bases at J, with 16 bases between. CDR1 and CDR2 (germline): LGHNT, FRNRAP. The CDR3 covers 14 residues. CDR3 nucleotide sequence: TGTGCTAGTGGCCGGAGTGGAGTGGCTTACGAGCAGTACTTC. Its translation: CASGRSGVAYEQYF.

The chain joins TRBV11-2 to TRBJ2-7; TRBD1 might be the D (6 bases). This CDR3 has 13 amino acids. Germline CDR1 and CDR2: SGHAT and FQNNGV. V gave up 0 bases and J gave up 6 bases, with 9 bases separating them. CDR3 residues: CASSLDHRAEQYF. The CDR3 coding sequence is TGTGCCAGCAGCTTAGATCACAGGGCCGAGCAGTACTTC. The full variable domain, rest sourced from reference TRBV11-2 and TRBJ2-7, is EAGVAQSPRYKIIEKRQSVAFWCNPISGHATLYWYQQILGQGPKLLIQFQNNGVVDDSQLPKDRFSAERLKGVDSTLKIQPAKLEDSAVYLCASSLDHRAEQYFGPGTRLTVT.

CDR3 in DNA: TGTGCCAGCAGGCTAGCAAGAGAGCAGTTCTTC. This sequence encodes CASRLAREQFF. This chain joins TRBV2 and TRBJ2-1; D may be TRBD2 (5 bases). Looked up from germline, CDR1 is SNHLY and CDR2 is FYNNEI. The germline V and J ends were trimmed by 6 bases and 10 bases, with 10 bases remaining between them. The CDR3 is made up of 11 amino acids.